Listed below are T cell receptor beta chains from one sample, sequenced in a study of shared clonotypes between healthy human individuals. Method: immunoSEQ multiplex PCR; TCRdb's copy keeps in-frame clones and lacks some. The sample includes about 1.1 million clones, around 78% of them seen just once. The sample taken for sequencing was memory CD4+ T cells from PBMCs. These receptors were collected from a man between 18 and 35 years old in good health. Some clones in this sample may be carry-over from other donors' samples. Both conserved end residues are part of each CDR3. Each record gives: V gene, clone size, D gene, J gene, CDR3 DNA, CDR3 protein. The D gene is left open where the match is weak. Where a row states a size, it is once, few, many or the class of an expanded clone; other rows omit it.

>TRBV6-6|few|NA|TRBJ1-3
TGTGCCAGCAGTTATATTGGAGGGCTCGGAAACACCATATATTTT
CASSYIGGLGNTIYF
>TRBV5-4|NA|TRBD1|TRBJ1-2
TGTGCCAGCAGCTCAGGGGGCGGAGCGGGGGCGCATGGCTACACCTTC
CASSSGGGAGAHGYTF
>TRBV4-2|NA|NA|TRBJ2-3
TGTGCCAGCAGCCAAGATTGGGCCACAGATACGCAGTATTTT
CASSQDWATDTQYF
>TRBV10-3|NA|TRBD2|TRBJ2-7
TGTGCCATCAGTGGGACTAGCACCTACGAGCAGTACTTC
CAISGTSTYEQYF
>TRBV7-2|NA|TRBD2|TRBJ2-3
TGTGCCAGCAGCTTAGCAAGGACTAGCGGGACAGGGAGTACAGATACGCAGTATTTT
CASSLARTSGTGSTDTQYF
>TRBV4-1|few|TRBD2|TRBJ2-5
TGCGCCAGCAGCCAAGAAGCTAGCGGGAGGGAGACCCAGTACTTC
CASSQEASGRETQYF
>TRBV4-2|many|NA|TRBJ2-7
TGTGCCAGCAGCCAAGATCTAGGGTGGCACGCACCCTACGAGCAGTACTTC
CASSQDLGWHAPYEQYF
>TRBV5-4|few|NA|TRBJ2-1
TGTGCCAGCAGCTTGGCCCACGGGGGCGGTCGCAATGAGCAGTTCTTC
CASSLAHGGGRNEQFF
>TRBV30|many|TRBD2|TRBJ2-5
TGTGCCTGGAGCGCCGCGGGGGTCCAGTACTTC
CAWSAAGVQYF
>TRBV30|NA|NA|TRBJ2-2
TGTGCCTGGAACCACAACACCGGGGAGCTGTTTTTT
CAWNHNTGELFF